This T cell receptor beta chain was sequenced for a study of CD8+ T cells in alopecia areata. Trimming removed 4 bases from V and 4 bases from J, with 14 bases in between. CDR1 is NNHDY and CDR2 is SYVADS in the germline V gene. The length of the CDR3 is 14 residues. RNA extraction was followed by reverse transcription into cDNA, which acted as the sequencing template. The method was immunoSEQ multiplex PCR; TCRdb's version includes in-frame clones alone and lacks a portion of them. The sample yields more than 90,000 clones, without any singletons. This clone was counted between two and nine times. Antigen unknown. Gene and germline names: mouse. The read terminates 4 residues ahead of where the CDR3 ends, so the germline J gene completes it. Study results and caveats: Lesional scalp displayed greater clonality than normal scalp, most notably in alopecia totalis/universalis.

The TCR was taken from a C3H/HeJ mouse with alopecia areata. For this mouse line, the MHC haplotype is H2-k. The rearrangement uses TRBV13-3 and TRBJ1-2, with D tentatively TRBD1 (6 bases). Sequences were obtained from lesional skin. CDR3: CASSFRQGTSDYTF. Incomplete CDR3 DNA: TGTGCCAGCAGTTTCCGCCAGGGGACCTCC.